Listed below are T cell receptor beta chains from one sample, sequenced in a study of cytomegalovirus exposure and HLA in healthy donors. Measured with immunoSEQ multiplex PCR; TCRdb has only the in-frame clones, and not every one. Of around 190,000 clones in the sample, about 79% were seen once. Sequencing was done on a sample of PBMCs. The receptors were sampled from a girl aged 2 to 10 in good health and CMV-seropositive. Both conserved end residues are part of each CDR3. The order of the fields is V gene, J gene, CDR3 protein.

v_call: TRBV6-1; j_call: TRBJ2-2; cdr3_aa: CASSGLLAGAGELFF
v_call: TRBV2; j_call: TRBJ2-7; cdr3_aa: CASSEEPGGEGYFSSYEQYF
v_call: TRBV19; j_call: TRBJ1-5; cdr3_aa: CASSVNRGLYQPQHF
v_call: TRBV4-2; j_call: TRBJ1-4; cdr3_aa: CASSQADRALEKLFF
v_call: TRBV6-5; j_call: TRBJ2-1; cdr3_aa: CASRTGGSSYNEQFF
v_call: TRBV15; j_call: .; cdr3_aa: CATSRGGASGEQYF
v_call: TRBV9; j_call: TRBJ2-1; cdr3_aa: CASSAAGGFDEQFF
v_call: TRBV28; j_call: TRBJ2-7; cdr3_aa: CASRDQGAINEQYF
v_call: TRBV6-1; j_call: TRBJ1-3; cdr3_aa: CASSGDMSSGNTIYF
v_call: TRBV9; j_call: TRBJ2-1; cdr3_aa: CASSVDSSYNEQFF
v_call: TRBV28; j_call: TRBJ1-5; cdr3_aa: CASRRMTWDRVDRSNQPQHF
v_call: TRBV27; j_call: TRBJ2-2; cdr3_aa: CASSLTDRDTGELFF
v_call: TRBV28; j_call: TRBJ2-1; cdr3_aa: CASSPNLVYNEQFF
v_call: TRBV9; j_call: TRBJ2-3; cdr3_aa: CASSQGLTDTQYF
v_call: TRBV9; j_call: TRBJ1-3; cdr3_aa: CASSAGQTGNTIYF
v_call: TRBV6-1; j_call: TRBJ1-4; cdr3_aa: CASPSDRNEKLFF
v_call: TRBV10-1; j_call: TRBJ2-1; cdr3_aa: CASSENLAGSYNEQFF
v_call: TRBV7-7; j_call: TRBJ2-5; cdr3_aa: CASGDRETQYF
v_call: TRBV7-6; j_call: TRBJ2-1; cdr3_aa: CASSDGRAYNEQFF
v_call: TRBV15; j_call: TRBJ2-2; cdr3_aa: CATSRGRWTTGELFF
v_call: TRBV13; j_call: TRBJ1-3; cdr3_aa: CASRGVQGAGGNTIYF
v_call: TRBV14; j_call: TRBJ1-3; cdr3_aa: CASSQRTGNSGNTIYF
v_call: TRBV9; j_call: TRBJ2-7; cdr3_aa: CASSARTSSYEQYF
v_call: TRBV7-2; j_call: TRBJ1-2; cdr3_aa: CASSLDGQGGGYTF
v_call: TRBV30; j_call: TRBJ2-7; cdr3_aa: CAWSHRYEQYF
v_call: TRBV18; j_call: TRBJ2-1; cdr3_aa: CASSPGAGGYNEQFF
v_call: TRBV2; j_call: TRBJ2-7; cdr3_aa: CASSTTSGYEEQYF
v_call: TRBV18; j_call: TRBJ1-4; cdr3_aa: CASSPPGLEDEKLFF
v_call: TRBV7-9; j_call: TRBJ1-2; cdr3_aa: CASSLDRHYGYTF
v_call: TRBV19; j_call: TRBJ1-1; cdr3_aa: CASRDRARGYNTEAFF
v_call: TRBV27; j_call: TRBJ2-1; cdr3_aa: CASSLGGLAYEQFF
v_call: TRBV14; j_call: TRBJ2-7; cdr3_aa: CASSQAPERQYEQYF